This T cell receptor (beta chain) was identified in a study of shared clonotypes between healthy human individuals. General study findings and limits: Shared clonotypes: 4.5% to 6.5% naive CD4, about 4% naive CD8, 2.3% memory CD4, approximately 0.41% memory CD8. Since donors were few, the genetic and exposure-history diversity represented was limited.

The table came from immunoSEQ multiplex PCR; TCRdb's copy has only in-frame clones and leaves some out. The data show approximately 2,000,000 clones, with roughly 95% seen just once and 1.5% to 2% held by the top ten. As concerns this clone: Its matching antigen is unknown.

V gave up 5 bases and J gave up 7 bases, with 21 bases separating them. This CDR3 region has 15 residues. Germline values: CDR1 LNHNV, CDR2 YYDKDF (reference sequence). Naive CD8 cells, CD45RO-negative and positively selected for CCR7, excluded terminally differentiated effector memory CD45RA+ cells. Adult Caucasians living in Nashville, Tennessee made up all of the donors. The TCR comes from a man between 18 and 29 years old in good health. Some clones in this sample may be carry-over from other donors' samples. The chain couples TRBV15 to TRBJ2-7; D is possibly TRBD1 or TRBD2 (5 bases each). Sequencing was performed on naive CD8+ T cells from PBMCs. CDR3 sequence (DNA): TGTGCCACCAGCCCAGCGAGGGGCCCAGTAAGAGAGCAGTACTTC. As protein: CATSPARGPVREQYF.